This T cell receptor (beta chain) was sequenced during a study of immune evolution from preneoplasia to lung adenocarcinoma (dated by TCRdb to the early 2020s). Background for the entire study: HLA loss of heterozygosity was seen in approximately 6.5%, 16% and 36% of AIS, MIA and ADC lesions, and in no AAH lesions. A total of some 48 patients with pulmonary nodules who underwent surgical resection were included in the overall cohort. The TCR sequencing data were obtained from 51 patients. Resected precursor lesions (AAH, AIS, MIA) and invasive adenocarcinomas were compared against paired morphologically normal lung tissue. Sample size was determined by specimen availability and not by a prior power calculation. The study used immune gene expression, TCR sequencing and multiplex immunofluorescence to profile the immune contexture of lung adenocarcinoma precursors and invasive adenocarcinoma. POLYSOLVER was used to infer Class I HLA alleles from exome data, while LOHHLA was used to detect allele-specific HLA loss. The immune data were integrated with whole exome sequencing and methylation data obtained from the same cohort of nodules. According to the study, about a hundred samples went through TCR sequencing. The full study reports these points: The findings reflected association rather than direct causation, and larger cohorts with long-term follow-up and longitudinal biopsies were considered necessary. All patients were from Japan and China, so applicability to Western populations was uncertain. Normal lung had the highest top T cell clone frequencies, which appeared to decline progressively from AAH through AIS, MIA and invasive adenocarcinoma. The highest T cell clonality was observed in KRAS-mutant nodules compared with EGFR-mutant or double wild-type lesions. Normal lung showed the highest clonality, whereas later-stage lesions appeared to have higher T cell density and diversity but lower clonality.

Note on this clone: Its target antigen remains unknown. No much larger clonotype is one base removed from it; base qualities were not supplied.

Including the terminal cysteine and phenylalanine, the CDR3 comprises 19 residues. The only DNA kept is the CDR3, 57 bases in frame from the first base. Trimming removed 4 bases from V and 4 bases from J; the gene matches leave 19 bases unexplained. Taken from the germline V gene (reference sequence), the CDR1 and CDR2 loops are MNHEY and SMNVEV. Patients underwent resection in Japan or China between the mid-2010s and the late 2010s. Histologic diagnosis of each case was confirmed independently by two lung cancer pathologists on H&E slides. Macro-dissection after pathologic assessment enriched premalignant or tumor cells for nucleic acid extraction. DNA was isolated from FFPE tissue using the AllPrep DNA/RNA FFPE Kit. TCR beta CDR3 regions were sequenced from DNA using the immunoSEQ hsTCRbeta Kit. The study's own analysis went as follows. TCR sequencing data were analysed with the ImmunoSEQ Analyzer. T cell clonality was calculated on productive rearrangements as 1 minus Pielou's evenness. The inverse Simpson index, applied to productive templates, was used to measure T cell diversity. T cell density was TCR beta template counts normalized to usable DNA, estimated by amplifying and sequencing housekeeping genes. TCR metrics were compared across histologic stages using two-sided Kruskal-Wallis tests. Held by TCRdb, this immuneACCESS table contains in-frame sequences only and omits some clones. Under half of the omission traces to an unresolved V gene where checked; the cause of the rest is unknown. V and J calls plus clone size are reproduced from that table; the DNA served to infer D and trimming. The sample table holds about 4,200 clones, of which around four fifths were seen once. The ten largest make up around 11% of the sample.

The sequencing input was FFPE minimally invasive lung adenocarcinoma tissue. Per the publication, the cell subset or site label means: micro-invasive lung adenocarcinoma (MIA). The receptor was derived from a person between 65 and 79 years old with lung adenocarcinoma. This sequence uses TRBV27 and TRBJ2-3; 8 bases in the junction line up with TRBD1. The CDR3 corresponds to CASSSRTGIAGAAPDTQYF. Read as DNA, the sequence is TGTGCCAGCAGTTCCCGGACAGGGATAGCTGGGGCGGCCCCAGATACGCAGTATTTT.